What follows are 9 T cell receptor beta chains derived from one specimen sequenced in a study of T cell responses to AZD1222 COVID-19 vaccine. Profiling relied on immunoSEQ multiplex PCR, and the TCRdb table lists in-frame clones only, not all of them. This table holds more than 150,000 clones, over 80% found once. This specimen consisted of peripheral blood, obtained on day 0 of AZD1222 vaccination. The receptors stem from an adult in good health.

The chain uses TRBV5-1 and TRBJ2-3; TRBD2 is a possible D gene (5 bases). Germline CDR1 and CDR2: SGHRS and YFSETQ. The length of the CDR3 is 18 residues. V gave up 0 bases and J gave up 6 bases, with 23 bases separating them. CDR3 residues: CASSLARIAGGGPDTQYF. CDR3 DNA sequence: TGCGCCAGCAGCTTGGCCAGGATTGCAGGTGGAGGTCCGGATACGCAGTATTTT.

This chain links TRBV5-1 with TRBJ1-1; no clear D gene. Per the germline V gene, CDR1 is SGHRS and CDR2 is YFSETQ. V lost 0 bases and J 4 bases, leaving 10 bases between the germline ends. The CDR3 spans 14 residues. In DNA form, the CDR3 reads TGCGCCAGCAGCTTGGCCGGAGGGAGCACTGAAGCTTTCTTT. Translating gives CASSLAGGSTEAFF.

The chain links TRBV4-3 to TRBJ2-4; 7 positions match TRBD1. The CDR3 totals 16 residues. V gave up 0 bases and J gave up 4 bases; unmatched junction bases: 6. CDR1 and CDR2 from the germline V gene are LGHNA and YSLEER. The CDR3, as DNA: TGCGCCAGCAGCCAAGATTTTACACAGGGGAAAAACATTCAGTACTTC. It encodes CASSQDFTQGKNIQYF.

The V call is TRBV2, the J call TRBJ1-5, with 7 bases matching TRBD1. Trimming removed 4 bases from V and 1 base from J; junction bases left unmatched: 4. Germline CDR1 SNHLY, CDR2 FYNNEI. CDR3 size: 15 residues. CDR3 loop: CASSGQGGSNQPQHF. For the CDR3, the DNA is TGTGCCAGCAGTGGACAGGGAGGGAGCAATCAGCCCCAGCATTTT.

This chain joins TRBV30 and TRBJ2-7; D possibly corresponds to TRBD2 (6 bases). CDR3 length: 12 amino acids. Germline lookup yields CDR1 GTSNPN and CDR2 SVGIG (reference sequence). Deletions cut 3 bases from V and 2 bases from J, with 8 bases between. As DNA, the CDR3 is TGTGCCTGGAGGGGACTTGCCTACGAGCAGTACTTC. Translated, it gives CAWRGLAYEQYF.

V gene TRBV19 combines with J gene TRBJ1-2; tentatively, D is TRBD1 (5 bases). Germline V gene lookup returns CDR1 LNHDA and CDR2 SQIVND (reference sequence). V was shortened by 5 bases and J by 5 bases, with 15 bases between the two germline ends. The CDR3 totals 14 residues. In DNA, the CDR3 is TGTGCCAGTAGTGACCCGACAGCAACTTATGGCTACACCTTC. Translation: CASSDPTATYGYTF.

The genes are TRBV27 and TRBJ1-2; 8 bases are a match to TRBD1. Germline trimming cut 5 bases from V and 3 bases from J; bases unmatched to any gene: 8. Looked up from germline, CDR1 is MNHEY and CDR2 is SMNVEV (reference sequence). This CDR3 region has 15 residues. DNA for the CDR3: TGTGCCAGCAGTACGCCGGGACAGGAGCACTATGGCTACACCTTC. Encoded protein: CASSTPGQEHYGYTF.

This clone was seen just once. The J gene is TRBJ1-2, the V gene TRBV18; D gene unclear. Germline loops: CDR1 KGHSH, CDR2 LQKENI. This CDR3 comprises 16 residues. Between the trimmed V and J ends, which lost 3 bases and 0 bases, there was a span of 14 bases. The CDR3 reads CASSPTQEVTNYGYTF. CDR3 DNA: TGTGCCAGCTCACCTACCCAGGAAGTTACTAACTATGGCTACACCTTC.

The chain is built from TRBV4-2 and TRBJ1-5, with TRBD1 matching over 8 bases. V dropped 5 bases and J dropped 7; count of bases not matched to a gene: 13. Per germline, CDR1 LGHNA and CDR2 YNFKEQ. This CDR3 has 16 amino acids. The chain's CDR3 is CASSSVGDRGQQPQHF. Written as DNA, the CDR3 is TGTGCCAGCAGCTCCGTTGGAGACAGGGGACAACAGCCCCAGCATTTT.